The 9 T cell receptor beta chains given below trace back to one sample, sequenced in a study of spatial heterogeneity in lung cancer. Time point reported: sample taken at primary tumor resection. Using its own MiXCR run on the 5' RACE reads, TCRdb lists one record per CDR3 protein. Of under 85,000 distinct CDR3 sequences listed, 8% were seen once; the top ten hold 6.5% to 8.5%. Sequenced material: PBMCs, taken at surgery. The receptor set was obtained from a male donor with early-stage non-small cell lung cancer.

In its sample, this clonotype was seen a few times. The V call is TRBV10-3, the J call TRBJ1-2; D unresolved. Trimming pared 2 bases from V and 3 bases from J, leaving 10 bases between. The CDR3 runs to 14 residues. CDR1 is ENHRY, CDR2 SYGVKD, per germline. For the CDR3, the DNA is TGTGCCATCAGTGAGGGTAGCCCGGACTATGGCTACACCTTC. This sequence encodes CAISEGSPDYGYTF.

This clonotype was detected only a few times. This rearrangement joins TRBV12-3 or TRBV12-4 to TRBJ1-5, with D perhaps matching TRBD1 (5 bases). CDR3 size: 14 residues. The germline V and J ends were trimmed by 4 bases and 4 bases, with 11 bases remaining between them. CDR3 sequence (DNA): TGTGCCAGCAGTTCCGGGACGGCGAATCAGCCCCAGCATTTT. Residues: CASSSGTANQPQHF.

This clonotype was detected many times. The chain couples TRBV7-9 to TRBJ2-1; possibly TRBD1 for D (5 bases). Trimming removed 6 bases at V and 0 bases at J, with 18 bases between. The CDR3 has 17 amino acids. CDR1 SEHNR and CDR2 FQNEAQ come from the germline V gene (reference sequence). This CDR3 is CASRPRQIPSSYNEQFF. The CDR3 region has the DNA TGTGCCAGCAGACCCAGACAGATCCCGAGCTCCTACAATGAGCAGTTCTTC. The complete variable domain, with remaining parts taken from reference TRBV7-9 and TRBJ2-1, reads DTGVSQNPRHKITKRGQNVTFRCDPISEHNRLYWYRQTLGQGPEFLTYFQNEAQLEKSRLLSDRFSAERPKGSFSTLEIQRTEQGDSAMYLCASRPRQIPSSYNEQFFGPGTRLTVL.

This clonotype came up a few times. The chain has TRBV6-2 or TRBV6-3 and TRBJ2-3; D is possibly TRBD2 (6 bases). CDR3 length equals 11 residues. Germline CDR1 MNHEY, CDR2 SVGEGT. Trimming took 7 bases from V and 7 from J, leaving 9 bases between them. CDR3 sequence: CASKEGHTQYF. CDR3 nucleotide sequence: TGTGCCAGCAAGGAGGGCCATACGCAGTATTTT.

The chain employs TRBV7-8 and TRBJ1-1; D is perhaps TRBD1 (6 bases). The CDR3 contains 13 residues. Germline V lookup: CDR1 SGHVS, CDR2 FQNEAQ. V lost 5 bases, J lost 2 bases, and 9 bases lay in between. The CDR3 loop is CASSPQGNTEAFF. Written as DNA, the CDR3 is TGTGCCAGCAGCCCACAGGGAAACACTGAAGCTTTCTTT.

At least ten counts were recorded for this clonotype. This sequence joins TRBV3-1 and TRBJ1-1; D not certain. The V gene lost 6 bases and the J gene lost 4 bases, with 9 bases spanning the gap. CDR1 is LGHDT and CDR2 is YNNKEL in the germline V gene (reference sequence). The CDR3 consists of 12 residues. The DNA for the CDR3 is TGTGCCAGCAGTAATACGGGCACTGAAGCTTTCTTT. Encoded protein: CASSNTGTEAFF.

This chain uses TRBV14 with TRBJ2-2, with TRBD2 matching 8 bases. Germline V gives CDR1 SGHDN, CDR2 FVKESK. With V trimmed by 4 bases and J by 0 bases, 7 bases remained unmatched. The CDR3 is made up of 17 amino acids. CDR3 nucleotides: TGTGCCAGCAGCCGAACACCGGGACTAGCGAACACCGGGGAGCTGTTTTTT. Protein product: CASSRTPGLANTGELFF.

The sample holds many counts of this clonotype. The chain links TRBV12-3 or TRBV12-4 to TRBJ1-4, with D hard to call. This CDR3 comprises 13 residues. Trimming left V 6 bases short and J 4 bases short, with 9 bases between. The CDR3 sequence is CASRGDFNEKLFF. CDR3 nucleotides: TGTGCCAGCAGAGGTGATTTTAATGAAAAACTGTTTTTT.

In this sample, this clonotype turned up many times. The gene calls are TRBV29-1 and TRBJ1-4; no firm D call. The CDR3 has 11 amino acids. Trimming left V 0 bases short and J 8 bases short, with 4 bases between. CDR1 and CDR2 from the germline V gene are SQVTM and ANQGSEA. The CDR3 DNA follows: TGCAGCGTTGAAGAACAGGAAAAACTGTTTTTT. Translation gives CSVEEQEKLFF.